Included here is one TCR beta chain sequence, with context. The data are from a study of T cell responses to AZD1222 COVID-19 vaccine. The CDR3 consists of 17 residues. CDR1 and CDR2 (germline): SGDLS, YYNGEE. J was trimmed by 7 bases and V by 1 base; bases with no gene match: 10. Assay used: immunoSEQ multiplex PCR; TCRdb lists only in-frame clones, some missing. The sample has some 150,000 clones, 92% seen once; the top ten hold roughly 3%. This sample comprised peripheral blood, obtained 28 days after the second AZD1222 dose. The sequence came from an adult who received the AZD1222 COVID-19 vaccine. The chain uses TRBV9 and TRBJ1-6; 8 bases match TRBD1. CDR3 region: CASSVTTRTGYNSPLHF. The CDR3 coding sequence is TGTGCCAGCAGCGTAACGACACGGACAGGGTACAATTCACCCCTCCACTTT.